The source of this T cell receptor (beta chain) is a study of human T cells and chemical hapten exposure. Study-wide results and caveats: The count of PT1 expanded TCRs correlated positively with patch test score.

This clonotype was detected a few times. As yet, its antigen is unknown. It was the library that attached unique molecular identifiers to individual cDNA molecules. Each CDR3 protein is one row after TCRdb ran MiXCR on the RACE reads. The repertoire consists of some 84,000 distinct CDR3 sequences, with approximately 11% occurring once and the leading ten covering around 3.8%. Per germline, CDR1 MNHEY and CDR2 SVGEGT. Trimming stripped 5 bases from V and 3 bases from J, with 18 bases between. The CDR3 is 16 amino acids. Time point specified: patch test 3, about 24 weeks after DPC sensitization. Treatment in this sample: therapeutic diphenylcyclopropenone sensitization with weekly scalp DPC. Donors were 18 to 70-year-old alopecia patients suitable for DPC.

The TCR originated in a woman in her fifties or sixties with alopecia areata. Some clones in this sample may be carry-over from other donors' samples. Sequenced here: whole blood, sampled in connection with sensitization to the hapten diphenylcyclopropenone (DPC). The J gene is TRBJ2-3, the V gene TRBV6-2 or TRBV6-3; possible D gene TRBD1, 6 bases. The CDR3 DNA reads TGTGCCAGCAGTCACAGGGAGAGGATTAGGACAGATACGCAGTATTTT. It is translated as CASSHRERIRTDTQYF.